The source of this TCR beta chain is a study of regulatory T cells in long-lasting Graves disease. The V gene lost 6 bases and the J gene lost 2 bases, with 17 bases spanning the gap. Germline-derived CDR1 and CDR2 are MNHEY and SVGEGT. The CDR3 loop spans 15 amino acids. Arm-PCR with iRepertoire HTBI primers amplified the CDR3 regions for these TCR beta libraries. Under the authors' procedure: Across the samples, identification revealed 55 to 75 TRBV and 14 TRBJ segments. TCRdb independently ran MiXCR on the multiplex PCR reads; one entry per CDR3 protein. TCRdb, not the original authors, processed these V and J calls. Of 200,000 to 300,000 distinct CDR3 sequences listed, 20% to 25% are singletons. Time point here: newly diagnosed GD, antithyroid drugs for less than 3 months. From RNA extracted from PBMCs, the TCR library was made. EDTA tubes received approximately 9 milliliters of drawn peripheral blood.

General study results and limits: A reduction in accuracy may have resulted from the small sample size. Repertoires from persistent disease leaned toward TRBV28, TRBJ1-2 and TRBJ2-5.

The table lists this clonotype with many counts. Antigen unknown. The source material was peripheral blood mononuclear cells (PBMCs), sampled at new diagnosis, from a patient treated with antithyroid drugs. The V gene is TRBV6-2 or TRBV6-3, the J gene TRBJ2-7; D remains unclear. This sequence was found in a female donor with Graves disease. CDR3 nucleotides: TGTGCCAGCAGGGCATCTCGAGGAGTAGCCTACGAGCAGTACTTC. It translates to CASRASRGVAYEQYF.